This T cell receptor (beta chain) is drawn from a study of naive and memory T cell subsets. Ligated cDNA underwent four rounds of PCR with nested alpha and beta constant region primers and SP2. TCRdb passed the 5' RACE reads through MiXCR, listing each CDR3 protein once. The data contain about 48,000 distinct CDR3 sequences, approximately 4.5% of them singletons. TCR cDNA received a 3' ligated oligonucleotide that carried a UMI. This clonotype was seen a few times. CDR1 is MNHEY, CDR2 SVGEGT, per germline. The CDR3 has 15 amino acids. V was pared by 7 bases and J by 1 base, with 14 bases between. The V call is TRBV6-2 or TRBV6-3, the J call TRBJ2-1; TRBD1 might be the D (6 bases). This sequence was found in a female donor in good health. The CDR3 DNA reads TGTGCCAGCAATCCACAGGGTAGGTCCTACAATGAGCAGTTCTTC. Its protein product is CASNPQGRSYNEQFF.